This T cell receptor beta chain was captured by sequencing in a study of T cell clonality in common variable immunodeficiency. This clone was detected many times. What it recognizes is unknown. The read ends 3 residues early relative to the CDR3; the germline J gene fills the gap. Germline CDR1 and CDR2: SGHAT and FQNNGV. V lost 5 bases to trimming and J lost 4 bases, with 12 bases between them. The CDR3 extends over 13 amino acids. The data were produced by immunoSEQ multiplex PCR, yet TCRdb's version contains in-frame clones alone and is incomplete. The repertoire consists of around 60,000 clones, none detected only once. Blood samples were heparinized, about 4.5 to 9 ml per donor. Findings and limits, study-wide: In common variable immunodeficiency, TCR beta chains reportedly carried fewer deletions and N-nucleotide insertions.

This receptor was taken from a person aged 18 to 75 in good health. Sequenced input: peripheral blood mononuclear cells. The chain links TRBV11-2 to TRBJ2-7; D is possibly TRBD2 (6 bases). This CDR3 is CASSPRDLYEQYF. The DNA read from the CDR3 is TGTGCCAGCAGCCCCCGGGACTTATACGAG.